This TCR beta chain was captured by sequencing in a study of CXCR3-negative and CXCR3-positive naive CD8 T cells. Study-level points and caveats: Partly lower CXCR3 expression followed cryopreservation, and most assays relied on fresh PBMCs. TRB CDR3 hydrophobicity was greater in CXCR3-positive naive cells than in CXCR3-negative naive cells.

Regarding this clonotype: Its antigen is unidentified.

UMI labels and 5' RACE were used to prepare the TRB cDNA libraries. TCRdb re-called the 5' RACE reads, yielding one record per CDR3 amino acid sequence without DNA. This table lists around 150,000 distinct CDR3 sequences. Naivety in CD8+ T cells corresponded to a CD45RO-CCR7+CD27+CD95- phenotype. Looked up from germline, CDR1 is KGHSY and CDR2 is FQNENV. This CDR3 has 16 residues. The TCR comes from a human donor in good health. Some clones in this sample may be carry-over from other donors' samples. The chain employs TRBV16 and TRBJ2-7; lacking DNA, the TRBD2 call made by TCRdb goes unchecked. Sequenced material: naive CXCR3+ CD8+ T cells from blood. Regarding subset: CD45RO-CCR7+CD27+CD95- naive CD8+ T cells expressing CXCR3 (TNR3+). CDR3 sequence reads: CASSQRTSGGSYEQYF.